This T cell receptor (beta chain) was obtained from a study of OX40 agonist ivuxolimab in advanced cancers. Across the study: A diagnosis of hepatocellular carcinoma, melanoma, renal cell or head and neck cancer was present in dose-escalation patients.

Patients with a history of autoimmune disease or on systemic immunosuppression were excluded. Peripheral blood came from all dose cohorts at three timepoints. This clone appeared once. This CDR3 comprises 19 residues. The V gene end was trimmed by 3 bases and the J gene end by 1 base; junction bases not matched to a gene: 12. Germline values: CDR1 MNHEY, CDR2 SMNVEV (reference sequence). Data came from immunoSEQ multiplex PCR; TCRdb stores just in-frame clones and leaves some out. The sample has about 52,000 clones; just under 95% are singletons. This TCR came from an adult with an advanced solid tumor such as melanoma, head and neck, liver or kidney cancer. The V call is TRBV27, the J call TRBJ2-1, with 10 bases matching TRBD2. This specimen consisted of CD4+ or CD8+ T cells sorted from blood, obtained in a trial of the OX40 agonist ivuxolimab. Here the CDR3 DNA reads TGTGCCAGCAGTTTTCCCGGAAGCGGGAGGGCCACGTCCTACAATGAGCAGTTCTTC. This translates into CASSFPGSGRATSYNEQFF.